Listed below are T cell receptor beta chains from one sample, sequenced in a study of blood T cell repertoires in COVID-19. Clones were read by immunoSEQ multiplex PCR, and TCRdb kept only the in-frame ones, dropping some. The sample carries 120,000 or so clones, about 74% recorded once. The specimen sequenced was peripheral blood. These receptors were obtained from a man in his 60s with acute or convalescent COVID-19. The CDR3 runs from the conserved cysteine through the conserved F or W. The D gene is left open where the match is weak. A clone size is listed for some rows: how often the clone was seen (once, few, many), or a class if it is expanded.

-	TRBV3-1/TRBV3-2	-	TRBJ1-5	TGTGCCAGCAGCATTGACATCCATCGGCCCCAGCATTTT	CASSIDIHRPQHF
-	TRBV6-5	TRBD2	TRBJ2-5	TGTGCCAGCAGTTATAACTCGGGAGGGGAGACCCAGTACTTC	CASSYNSGGETQYF
-	TRBV6-2/TRBV6-3	TRBD2	TRBJ2-1	TGTGCCAGCAGTTACCATCTAGCGGGGAAGGCCTACAATGAGCAGTTCTTC	CASSYHLAGKAYNEQFF
-	TRBV5-6	TRBD1	TRBJ2-7	TGTGCCAGCAGATCCATACCCACCCGGGACAGGTCGATGAACGAGCAGTACTTC	CASRSIPTRDRSMNEQYF
-	TRBV27	-	TRBJ2-1	TGTGCCAGCGCTGACCGGGACTCAGTAGGTGAGCAGTTCTTC	CASADRDSVGEQFF
-	TRBV4-2	TRBD1	TRBJ2-1	TGTGCCAGCAGCCAGGCGGGACAGGGAAATGAGCAGTTCTTC	CASSQAGQGNEQFF
-	TRBV30	TRBD2	TRBJ2-1	TGTGCCTGGAGTGTCCAGCGGGGGGGCTCCTACAATGAGCAGTTCTTC	CAWSVQRGGSYNEQFF
-	TRBV24-1	TRBD2	TRBJ2-1	TGTGCCACCACGTTTAAAGTTGATAAGAGCGGGAGGTCCGAGTGGGGGTACAATGAGCAGTTCTTC	CATTFKVDKSGRSEWGYNEQFF
-	TRBV4-2	-	TRBJ1-5	TGTGCCAGCAGCCAGGAGTCCAGCCGCAATCAGCCCCAGCATTTT	CASSQESSRNQPQHF
-	TRBV6-1	-	TRBJ1-5	TGTGCCAGCAGTGAAATTGTTGTACCCCAGCATTTT	CASSEIVVPQHF
-	TRBV14	-	TRBJ2-5	TGTGCCAGCAGCCAAGACTGGGGCGCGGAGACCCAGTACTTC	CASSQDWGAETQYF
-	TRBV19	TRBD1	TRBJ1-1	TGTGCCAGTCGGGACAGGGGGCTTCTAAACACTGAAGCTTTCTTT	CASRDRGLLNTEAFF
-	TRBV3-1/TRBV3-2	-	TRBJ1-1	TGTGCCAGCAGCCAAGATCTGCAGGGCACTGAAGCTTTCTTT	CASSQDLQGTEAFF
-	TRBV5-4	TRBD2	TRBJ2-1	TGTGCCAGCAGAAGGACTAGCGGAAACAATGAGCAGTTCTTC	CASRRTSGNNEQFF
-	TRBV10-3	TRBD1	TRBJ1-5	TGTGCCATCAGCAGGACAGGGGGAAATCAGCCCCAGCATTTT	CAISRTGGNQPQHF
-	TRBV3-1/TRBV3-2	TRBD2	TRBJ2-3	TGTGCCAGCAGCCAAGTGGGCGGGAGAACGGCAGATACGCAGTATTTT	CASSQVGGRTADTQYF
-	TRBV19	TRBD1	TRBJ1-1	TGTGCCAGTAGTATCTCTCGACAGGGAAAATCCTCTGGGACTGAAGCTTTCTTT	CASSISRQGKSSGTEAFF
few	TRBV5-1	-	TRBJ1-2	TGCGCCAGCAGCATGGGCGGGGATCAGGGCTACACCTTC	CASSMGGDQGYTF
-	TRBV7-3	-	TRBJ1-2	TGTGCCAGCAGACCCCAGGGTTATGGCTACACCTTC	CASRPQGYGYTF
-	TRBV7-9	TRBD1	TRBJ2-7	TGTGCCAGCAGCTCGACCGGGACAGGGGGCTACGAGCAGTACTTC	CASSSTGTGGYEQYF
-	TRBV3-1/TRBV3-2	-	TRBJ1-5	TGTGCCAGCAGCCACGTCTATAGCAATCAGCCCCAGCATTTT	CASSHVYSNQPQHF
-	TRBV7-3	TRBD2	TRBJ2-3	TGTGCCAGCAGCCCGACTAGCGGGCGCTATACGCAGTATTTT	CASSPTSGRYTQYF
few	TRBV24-1	-	TRBJ2-3	TGTGCCACCAGTGATTCCGCGCGGACGCAGTATTTT	CATSDSARTQYF
-	TRBV6-5	-	TRBJ2-1	TGTGCCAGCAGGCCCAGCTCCTACAATGAGCAGTTCTTC	CASRPSSYNEQFF
-	TRBV28	-	TRBJ1-4	TGTGCCAGCAGTTTTTACAGAGAAGTTGAAAAACTGTTTTTT	CASSFYREVEKLFF
-	TRBV7-3	TRBD1	TRBJ1-1	TGTGCCAGCAGCCCCCAGGCAGGGGGAAACACTGAAGCTTTCTTT	CASSPQAGGNTEAFF
-	TRBV19	TRBD2	TRBJ2-2	TGTGCCAGTAAAAGGACTAGCGGGAGGACCACCGGGGAGCTGTTTTTT	CASKRTSGRTTGELFF
few	TRBV6-5	-	TRBJ2-7	TGTGCCAGCAGCGGGGTAATGGGCTACGAGCAGTACTTC	CASSGVMGYEQYF
-	TRBV9	TRBD2	TRBJ2-7	TGTGCCAGCAGCGTAGATGCGGGGGGGCTCGAGCAGTACTTC	CASSVDAGGLEQYF
-	TRBV2	TRBD1	TRBJ1-5	TGTGCCAGCAGCGTGACAGGGGCACCGGGTCAGCCCCAGCATTTT	CASSVTGAPGQPQHF
few	TRBV5-6	-	TRBJ2-1	TGTGCCAGCAGCGGCTTGAGGACCTACAATGAGCAGTTCTTC	CASSGLRTYNEQFF
-	TRBV5-1	TRBD2	TRBJ2-3	TGCGCCACCTCCGGGGGGGCTAGCACAGATACGCAGTATTTT	CATSGGASTDTQYF
once	TRBV6-5	-	TRBJ1-4	TGTGCCAGCAGTTACTCCCCACCAGCAACTAATGAAAAACTGTTTTTT	CASSYSPPATNEKLFF
-	TRBV4-2	-	TRBJ2-1	TGTGCCAGCAGCGACGGAAATTGGAGGGATGAGCAGTTCTTC	CASSDGNWRDEQFF
-	TRBV2	TRBD1	TRBJ2-7	TGTGCCAGCAGTACGGGGCCCGGGACAGGGGGCTACGAGCAGTACTTC	CASSTGPGTGGYEQYF
-	TRBV5-6	-	TRBJ2-7	TGTGCCAGCAGCATTCCTTTCGGGGGTACCGAGCAGTACTTC	CASSIPFGGTEQYF
-	TRBV24-1	TRBD1	TRBJ1-2	TGTGCCACCAGTGACTCGACAGGGGATGGAGCTAACTATGGCTACACCTTC	CATSDSTGDGANYGYTF
-	TRBV12-3/TRBV12-4	TRBD1	TRBJ1-2	TGTGCCAGCAGTTTAGGGGACAGGGGGAGCACCTTC	CASSLGDRGSTF
-	TRBV10-3	TRBD1	TRBJ2-3	TGTGCCATCGCCCCAGGGGGCAGTGCAGATACGCAGTATTTT	CAIAPGGSADTQYF
-	TRBV5-1	-	TRBJ1-1	TGCGCCAGCAGCTTAAGGAGCCATTCGAACACTGAAGCTTTCTTT	CASSLRSHSNTEAFF
-	TRBV7-9	TRBD2	TRBJ2-3	TGTGCCAGCAGCTTAGGAGCGGGAACTAGCACAGATACGCAGTATTTT	CASSLGAGTSTDTQYF
once	TRBV9	TRBD2	TRBJ2-7	TGTGCCAGCAGCGTTCCTTTTGATAGCGGGGGGCTCTACGAGCAGTACTTC	CASSVPFDSGGLYEQYF
-	TRBV25-1	-	TRBJ1-4	TGTGCCAGCAGAGGGGGGGGGTATGCAACTAATGAAAAACTGTTTTTT	CASRGGGYATNEKLFF
-	TRBV19	TRBD1	TRBJ1-2	TGTGCCAGTAGTCCAAGACAGGGAATCCGGGGCTACACCTTC	CASSPRQGIRGYTF
few	TRBV30	-	TRBJ1-2	TGTGCCTGGAGTGTAGGTGTCGGGGTGAACTATGGCTACACCTTC	CAWSVGVGVNYGYTF
few	TRBV7-6	TRBD1	TRBJ2-3	TGTGCCAGCAGCTTACCAAACAGGGGGCGCACAGATACGCAGTATTTT	CASSLPNRGRTDTQYF
-	TRBV11-2	-	TRBJ1-2	TGTGCCAGCAGCCCTAGGCCGGGGTTAGGAGGGCTCTATGGCTACACCTTC	CASSPRPGLGGLYGYTF
-	TRBV7-9	-	TRBJ2-7	TGTGCCAGCAGCTCGGGTGGCGAGCAGTACTTC	CASSSGGEQYF
-	TRBV5-1	TRBD1	TRBJ1-1	TGCGCCAGCAGCCGGACCACAGGGGAAACGGGGAACACTGAAGCTTTCTTT	CASSRTTGETGNTEAFF